The rows below give T cell receptor beta chains drawn from one sample of a study of T cells in Graves' hyperthyroidism and ophthalmopathy. TCRdb recomputed calls from the multiplex PCR reads with MiXCR, one row per CDR3 protein. The sample shows fewer than 750,000 distinct CDR3 sequences, 14% to 15% of them seen only once. The source material was blood. The source of these receptors is a woman in her 40s with Graves' ophthalmopathy. The CDR3 runs from the conserved cysteine through the conserved F or W. D genes are given only for firm matches. Clone size is not always given. Where it is, it says once, few, many or a class for expanded clones.

.,many,TRBV28,TRBJ2-5,CASRQGYEETQYF,TGTGCCAGCAGACAGGGATATGAAGAGACCCAGTACTTC
TRBD1,.,TRBV18,TRBJ2-3,CASSPGQTSTDTQYF,TGTGCCAGCTCTCCGGGACAGACTAGCACAGATACGCAGTATTTT
.,many,TRBV28,TRBJ2-7,CASTTLGEGPSTYEQYF,TGTGCCAGCACCACCCTGGGGGAAGGGCCATCTACCTACGAGCAGTACTTC
TRBD1,many,TRBV28,TRBJ1-1,CASSPNLQGMNTEAFF,TGTGCCAGCAGTCCAAACTTACAGGGGATGAACACTGAAGCTTTCTTT
.,many,TRBV4-1,TRBJ1-1,CASSLINGDTEAFF,TGCGCCAGCAGCCTCATAAATGGGGACACTGAAGCTTTCTTT
TRBD1,.,TRBV6-5,TRBJ1-1,CASSYSPGQGSTEAFF,TGTGCCAGCAGTTACTCACCGGGACAGGGTAGCACTGAAGCTTTCTTT
.,.,TRBV13,TRBJ1-5,CASSRRGFNQPQHF,TGTGCCAGCAGTCGGCGGGGATTCAATCAGCCCCAGCATTTT
.,many,TRBV7-3,TRBJ2-5,CASSLNAGETQYF,TGTGCCAGCAGCTTAAACGCGGGGGAGACCCAGTACTTC
.,few,TRBV11-2,TRBJ2-2,CASSLDRENTGELFF,TGTGCCAGCAGCTTAGACAGAGAGAACACCGGGGAGCTGTTTTTT
.,many,TRBV29-1,TRBJ1-3,CSVEDSGSGNTIYF,TGCAGCGTTGAAGACTCAGGCTCTGGAAACACCATATATTTT
.,.,TRBV24-1,TRBJ2-7,CATSDPRAGDHEQYF,TGTGCCACCAGTGACCCCCGGGCAGGGGACCACGAGCAGTACTTC
.,many,TRBV9,TRBJ2-5,CASSVGGGQQETQYF,TGTGCCAGCAGCGTAGGCGGGGGACAGCAAGAGACCCAGTACTTC
TRBD1,many,TRBV7-9,TRBJ2-5,CASSLGGQGSETQYF,TGTGCCAGCAGCTTAGGGGGACAGGGTTCGGAGACCCAGTACTTC
.,many,TRBV4-2,TRBJ2-5,CASSQGRGGETQYF,TGTGCCAGCAGCCAAGGGCGCGGAGGAGAGACCCAGTACTTC
.,many,TRBV29-1,TRBJ2-5,CSVAGQETQYF,TGCAGCGTTGCAGGGCAAGAGACCCAGTACTTC
.,.,TRBV5-1,TRBJ1-2,CASSGESNYGYTF,TGCGCCAGCAGCGGGGAGTCTAACTATGGCTACACCTTC
.,many,TRBV20-1,TRBJ2-7,CSARDLKGSSYEQYF,TGCAGTGCTAGAGATCTCAAAGGAAGCTCCTACGAGCAGTACTTC